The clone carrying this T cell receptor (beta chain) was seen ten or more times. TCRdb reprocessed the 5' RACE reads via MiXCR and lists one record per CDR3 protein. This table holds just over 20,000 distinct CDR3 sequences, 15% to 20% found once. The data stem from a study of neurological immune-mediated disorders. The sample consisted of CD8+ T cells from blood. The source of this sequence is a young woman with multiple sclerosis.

The CDR3 DNA is TGCGCCAGCAGCCTAGCAGATGAAGCTTTCTTT. The encoded protein is CASSLADEAFF. The chain couples TRBV5-1 to TRBJ1-1; D not resolved. Trimming removed 4 bases at V and 7 bases at J, with 8 bases between. Germline V gene sequence: CDR1 SGHRS, CDR2 YFSETQ. This CDR3 is 11 amino acids long.